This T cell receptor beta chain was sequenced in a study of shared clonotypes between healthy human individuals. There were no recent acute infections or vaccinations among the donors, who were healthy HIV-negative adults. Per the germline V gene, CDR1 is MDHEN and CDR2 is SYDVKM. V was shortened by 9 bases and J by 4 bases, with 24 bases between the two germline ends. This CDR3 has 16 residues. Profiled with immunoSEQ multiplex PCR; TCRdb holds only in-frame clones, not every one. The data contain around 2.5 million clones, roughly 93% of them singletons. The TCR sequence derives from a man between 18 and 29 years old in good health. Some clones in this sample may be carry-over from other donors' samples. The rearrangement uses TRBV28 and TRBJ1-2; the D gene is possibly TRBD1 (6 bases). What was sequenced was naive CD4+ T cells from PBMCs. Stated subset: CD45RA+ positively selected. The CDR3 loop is CASRDLLGGVLYGYTF. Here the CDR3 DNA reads TGTGCCAGTCGTGACCTTTTGGGGGGCGTCCTCTATGGCTACACCTTC.